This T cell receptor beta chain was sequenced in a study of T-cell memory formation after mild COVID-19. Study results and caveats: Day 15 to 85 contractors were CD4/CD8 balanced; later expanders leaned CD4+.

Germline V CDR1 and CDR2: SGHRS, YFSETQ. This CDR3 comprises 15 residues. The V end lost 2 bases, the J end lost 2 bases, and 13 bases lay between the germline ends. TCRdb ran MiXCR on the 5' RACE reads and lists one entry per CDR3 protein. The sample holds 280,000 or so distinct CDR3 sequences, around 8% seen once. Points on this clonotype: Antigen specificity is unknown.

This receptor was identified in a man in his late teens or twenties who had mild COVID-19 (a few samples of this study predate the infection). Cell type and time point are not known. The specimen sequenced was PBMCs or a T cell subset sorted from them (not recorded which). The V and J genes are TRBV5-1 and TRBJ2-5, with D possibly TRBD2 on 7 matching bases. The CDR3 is CASSFGGAGQETQYF. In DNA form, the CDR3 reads TGCGCCAGCAGCTTTGGGGGGGCCGGTCAAGAGACCCAGTACTTC.